These T cell receptor beta chains were read from a single sample in a study of blood T cell repertoires in COVID-19. Assay used: immunoSEQ multiplex PCR; TCRdb lists only in-frame clones, some missing. The table shows 90,000 to 150,000 clones, with roughly 89% occurring only once. Source material: peripheral blood. The receptors originated from a woman between 50 and 59 years old with acute or convalescent COVID-19. The CDR3 runs from the conserved cysteine through the conserved F or W. Fields, in order: CDR3 protein, CDR3 DNA, clone size, J gene, D gene, V gene. D genes are given only for firm matches. Clone size is shown for a subset of rows, as once, few, many or a class of expanded clone.

CDR3: CASSRTGGSPLSYLSTDTQYF
DNA: TGTGCCAGCAGCCGAACCGGCGGGAGTCCCCTTAGTTACCTTAGCACAGATACGCAGTATTTT
size: -
J: TRBJ2-3
D: TRBD2
V: TRBV9

CDR3: CAISDSGGSNSPLHF
DNA: TGTGCCATCAGTGATTCCGGAGGGTCGAATTCACCCCTCCACTTT
size: -
J: TRBJ1-6
D: -
V: TRBV10-3

CDR3: CASRRRGIGGWPQHF
DNA: TGTGCCAGCAGGAGACGAGGGATAGGGGGTTGGCCCCAGCATTTT
size: -
J: TRBJ1-5
D: -
V: TRBV27

CDR3: CASIVTQDTQYF
DNA: TGTGCCAGCATTGTTACACAAGATACGCAGTATTTT
size: -
J: TRBJ2-3
D: -
V: TRBV7-9

CDR3: CASSFGTSGITDTQYF
DNA: TGTGCCAGCAGCTTTGGGACTAGCGGGATCACAGATACGCAGTATTTT
size: once
J: TRBJ2-3
D: TRBD2
V: TRBV5-5

CDR3: CATARWTISGQGASEAFF
DNA: TGTGCCACTGCTAGGTGGACTATTTCGGGGCAGGGGGCCAGTGAAGCTTTCTTT
size: few
J: TRBJ1-1
D: TRBD1
V: TRBV3-1/TRBV3-2

CDR3: CASSLGLQTNTEAFF
DNA: TGCGCCAGCAGCTTGGGCTTGCAGACTAACACTGAAGCTTTCTTT
size: -
J: TRBJ1-1
D: -
V: TRBV5-1

CDR3: CATSRRQGLVGYTF
DNA: TGTGCCACCAGCAGGAGACAGGGATTGGTCGGCTACACCTTC
size: -
J: TRBJ1-2
D: TRBD1
V: TRBV15

CDR3: CASSPSGTEYQETQYF
DNA: TGTGCCAGCAGCCCATCCGGGACAGAGTACCAAGAGACCCAGTACTTC
size: -
J: TRBJ2-5
D: TRBD1
V: TRBV13

CDR3: CASSLTESVEQYF
DNA: TGTGCCAGCAGCTTAACGGAGTCGGTCGAGCAGTACTTC
size: once
J: TRBJ2-7
D: -
V: TRBV11-3

CDR3: CSGRGLDGNTIYF
DNA: TGCAGCGGCCGGGGTCTGGACGGAAACACCATATATTTT
size: -
J: TRBJ1-3
D: -
V: TRBV29-1

CDR3: CASSLSGTYNSPLHF
DNA: TGTGCCAGCAGCTTATCGGGTACCTATAATTCACCCCTCCACTTT
size: once
J: TRBJ1-6
D: -
V: TRBV5-4

CDR3: CATRDRGEKLFF
DNA: TGTGCCACCCGGGACAGGGGTGAAAAACTGTTTTTT
size: -
J: TRBJ1-4
D: TRBD1
V: TRBV6-5

CDR3: CASSPRWGPGGNQPQHF
DNA: TGTGCCAGCAGCCCCCGCTGGGGGCCCGGGGGCAATCAGCCCCAGCATTTT
size: few
J: TRBJ1-5
D: -
V: TRBV3-1/TRBV3-2

CDR3: CASSLPRGSGELFF
DNA: TGTGCCAGCAGCTTGCCTAGGGGGTCCGGGGAGCTGTTTTTT
size: -
J: TRBJ2-2
D: -
V: TRBV11-2

CDR3: CASSLDRGEDYGYTF
DNA: TGTGCCAGCAGCTTAGATCGGGGAGAAGACTATGGCTACACCTTC
size: -
J: TRBJ1-2
D: -
V: TRBV11-3

CDR3: CASSFVAGQADTQYF
DNA: TGCGCCAGCAGCTTCGTAGCGGGACAAGCAGATACGCAGTATTTT
size: -
J: TRBJ2-3
D: TRBD2
V: TRBV5-1

CDR3: CASSSVADAGITMINEQFF
DNA: TGTGCCAGCAGTTCCGTAGCGGACGCGGGGATTACAATGATCAATGAGCAGTTCTTC
size: -
J: TRBJ2-1
D: -
V: TRBV6-2/TRBV6-3

CDR3: CASSVEGGAYSEQFF
DNA: TGTGCCAGCAGTGTAGAGGGGGGGGCCTACAGTGAGCAGTTCTTC
size: -
J: TRBJ2-1
D: -
V: TRBV6-4

CDR3: CASSSVTEVGYTF
DNA: TGTGCCAGCAGTTCCGTCACTGAGGTGGGCTACACCTTC
size: -
J: TRBJ1-2
D: -
V: TRBV6-6

CDR3: CASSEPDYRTSGFSYEQYF
DNA: TGTGCCAGCAGTGAACCGGATTACCGGACTAGCGGGTTTTCCTACGAGCAGTACTTC
size: few
J: TRBJ2-7
D: TRBD2
V: TRBV2

CDR3: CASSLGPGIGYGYTF
DNA: TGTGCCAGCAGCTTAGGTCCAGGGATCGGCTATGGCTACACCTTC
size: -
J: TRBJ1-2
D: -
V: TRBV11-2

CDR3: CASSHSNEQFF
DNA: TGTGCCAGCAGCCATAGCAATGAGCAGTTCTTC
size: -
J: TRBJ2-1
D: -
V: TRBV3-1/TRBV3-2

CDR3: CAINAGAGELFF
DNA: TGTGCCATCAACGCAGGGGCCGGGGAGCTGTTTTTT
size: few
J: TRBJ2-2
D: -
V: TRBV10-3

CDR3: CASSSKLADTDTQYF
DNA: TGTGCCAGCAGCTCGAAACTAGCGGACACAGATACGCAGTATTTT
size: -
J: TRBJ2-3
D: TRBD2
V: TRBV7-2

CDR3: CASSYDWFNTEAFF
DNA: TGTGCCAGCAGTTACGACTGGTTCAACACTGAAGCTTTCTTT
size: -
J: TRBJ1-1
D: -
V: TRBV6-5

CDR3: CSVLGQSYGYTF
DNA: TGCAGCGTCCTGGGACAGAGCTATGGCTACACCTTC
size: few
J: TRBJ1-2
D: TRBD1
V: TRBV29-1

CDR3: CASSPLGTARETQYF
DNA: TGTGCCAGCAGTCCTCTCGGGACAGCAAGGGAGACCCAGTACTTC
size: -
J: TRBJ2-5
D: TRBD1
V: TRBV27

CDR3: CASSLGLAGASYEQYF
DNA: TGTGCCAGCAGCCTGGGACTAGCGGGAGCCTCCTACGAGCAGTACTTC
size: few
J: TRBJ2-7
D: TRBD2
V: TRBV5-4

CDR3: CASSYEGIVAFF
DNA: TGTGCCAGCAGTTACGAGGGAATCGTCGCTTTCTTT
size: -
J: TRBJ1-1
D: -
V: TRBV6-2/TRBV6-3

CDR3: CASSHPDGRRGYTF
DNA: TGTGCCAGCAGCCATCCGGACGGGAGACGAGGCTACACCTTC
size: -
J: TRBJ1-2
D: -
V: TRBV3-1/TRBV3-2

CDR3: CAWNDRGETEAFF
DNA: TGTGCCTGGAACGACAGGGGCGAAACTGAAGCTTTCTTT
size: -
J: TRBJ1-1
D: TRBD1
V: TRBV30

CDR3: CASSRSRTEAFF
DNA: TGTGCCAGCAGCCGGAGTAGAACTGAAGCTTTCTTT
size: -
J: TRBJ1-1
D: -
V: TRBV7-2

CDR3: CASSIGQGINQPQHF
DNA: TGTGCCAGTAGTATAGGCCAGGGGATCAATCAGCCCCAGCATTTT
size: -
J: TRBJ1-5
D: -
V: TRBV19

CDR3: CASSLGQGDGYGYTF
DNA: TGTGCCAGCAGTTTAGGACAGGGAGATGGTTATGGCTACACCTTC
size: -
J: TRBJ1-2
D: TRBD1
V: TRBV27

CDR3: CASSPIGQGRTGELFF
DNA: TGCGCCAGCAGTCCCATTGGACAGGGAAGGACCGGGGAGCTGTTTTTT
size: -
J: TRBJ2-2
D: TRBD1
V: TRBV10-1

CDR3: CASSTRDRGGEQYF
DNA: TGCGCCAGCAGCACTAGGGACAGGGGAGGGGAGCAGTACTTC
size: -
J: TRBJ2-7
D: TRBD1
V: TRBV5-1

CDR3: CASSYQTGPEAFF
DNA: TGTGCCAGCAGTTACCAAACAGGACCTGAAGCTTTCTTT
size: -
J: TRBJ1-1
D: -
V: TRBV6-5

CDR3: CASSLYGTGQPQHF
DNA: TGTGCCAGCAGCTTATATGGGACAGGCCAGCCCCAGCATTTT
size: -
J: TRBJ1-5
D: TRBD1
V: TRBV7-2

CDR3: CASKLRGSENIQYF
DNA: TGTGCCAGCAAACTTAGAGGGTCCGAAAACATTCAGTACTTC
size: -
J: TRBJ2-4
D: -
V: TRBV2

CDR3: CATPGQGRDTQYF
DNA: TGTGCCACCCCCGGACAGGGGAGGGATACGCAGTATTTT
size: -
J: TRBJ2-3
D: TRBD1
V: TRBV7-2

CDR3: CAWMRGDMNQETQYF
DNA: TGTGCCTGGATGAGAGGGGACATGAACCAAGAGACCCAGTACTTC
size: -
J: TRBJ2-5
D: -
V: TRBV30

CDR3: CASNPGQVYNEQFF
DNA: TGTGCCAGTAATCCGGGACAGGTTTACAATGAGCAGTTCTTC
size: once
J: TRBJ2-1
D: TRBD1
V: TRBV19

CDR3: CASSRWIGGNTEAFF
DNA: TGTGCCAGCAGCCGATGGATCGGGGGGAACACTGAAGCTTTCTTT
size: once
J: TRBJ1-1
D: -
V: TRBV5-8

CDR3: CASSDVWDFLIYGYTF
DNA: TGTGCCAGCAGCGACGTATGGGACTTCCTTATCTATGGCTACACCTTC
size: -
J: TRBJ1-2
D: -
V: TRBV28